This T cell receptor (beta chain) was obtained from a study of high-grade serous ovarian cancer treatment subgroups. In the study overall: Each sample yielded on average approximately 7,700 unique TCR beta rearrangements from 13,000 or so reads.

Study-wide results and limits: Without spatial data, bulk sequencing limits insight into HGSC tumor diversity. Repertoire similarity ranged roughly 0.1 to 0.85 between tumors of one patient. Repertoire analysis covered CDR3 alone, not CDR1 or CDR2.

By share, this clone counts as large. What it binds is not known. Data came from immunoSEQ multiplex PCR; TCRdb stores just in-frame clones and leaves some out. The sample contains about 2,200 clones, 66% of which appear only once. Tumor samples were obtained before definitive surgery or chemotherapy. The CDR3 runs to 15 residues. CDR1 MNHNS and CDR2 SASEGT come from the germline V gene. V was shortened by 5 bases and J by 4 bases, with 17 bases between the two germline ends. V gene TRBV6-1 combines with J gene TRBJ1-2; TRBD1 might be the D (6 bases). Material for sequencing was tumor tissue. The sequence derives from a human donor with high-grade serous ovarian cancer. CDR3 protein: CASSWGAGSAYGYTF. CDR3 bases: TGTGCCAGCAGTTGGGGGGCAGGGAGCGCCTATGGCTACACCTTC.